This TCR beta chain emerged from a study of blood T cell repertoires in COVID-19. Study as a whole: Whether acute or convalescent, the COVID-19 samples came from the United States, Italy and Spain. PBMCs, B-cell-depleted T cells, or T cells were the source of the cDNA or gDNA that made up the material.

Original handling: Reference gene primer amplification in the assay estimated nucleated cell counts. TCRdb's table, derived via immunoSEQ multiplex PCR, lists solely in-frame clones and lacks some. D and trimming were read from the DNA, whereas the V and J calls and clone size are those reported in that table. In the table there are roughly 150,000 clones, about 77% of which are singletons. Trimming stripped 9 bases from V and 1 base from J, with 18 bases between. The germline gives CDR1 MDHEN, CDR2 SYDVKM. The CDR3 is 15 residues long. Specimen: peripheral blood. This sequence originates from a man in his 60s with acute or convalescent COVID-19. V and J are TRBV28 and TRBJ1-1, with TRBD1 as a possible D gene (5 bases). In DNA, the CDR3 is TGTGCCAGTGTGCCTTCAGGACATGCGAACACTGAAGCTTTCTTT. Translation: CASVPSGHANTEAFF.